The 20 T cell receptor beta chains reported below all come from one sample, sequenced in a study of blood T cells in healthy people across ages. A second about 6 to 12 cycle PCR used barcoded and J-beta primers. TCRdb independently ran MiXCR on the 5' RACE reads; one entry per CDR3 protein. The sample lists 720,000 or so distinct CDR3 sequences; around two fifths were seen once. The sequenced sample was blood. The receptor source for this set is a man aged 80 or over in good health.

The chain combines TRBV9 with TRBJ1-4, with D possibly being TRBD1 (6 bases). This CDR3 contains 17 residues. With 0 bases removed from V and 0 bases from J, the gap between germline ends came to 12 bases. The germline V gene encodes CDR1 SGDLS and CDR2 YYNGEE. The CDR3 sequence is CASSVDSDRSTNEKLFF. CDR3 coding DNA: TGTGCCAGCAGCGTAGACTCGGACAGATCAACTAATGAAAAACTGTTTTTT. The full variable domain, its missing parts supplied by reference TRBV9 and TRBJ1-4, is DSGVTQTPKHLITATGQRVTLRCSPRSGDLSVYWYQQSLDQGLQFLIQYYNGEERAKGNILERFSAQQFPDLHSELNLSSLELGDSALYFCASSVDSDRSTNEKLFFGSGTQLSVL.

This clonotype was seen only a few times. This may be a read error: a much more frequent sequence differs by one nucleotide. The DNA of the CDR3 is TGTGCCACCAGTGGTCCGGGTACCGATACGCAGTATTTT. This gives the protein CATSGPGTDTQYF. The chain employs TRBV24-1 and TRBJ2-3, with no clear D. V lost 5 bases to trimming and J lost 6 bases, with 11 bases between them. Germline CDR1 KGHDR, CDR2 SFDVKD. This CDR3 region has 13 residues.

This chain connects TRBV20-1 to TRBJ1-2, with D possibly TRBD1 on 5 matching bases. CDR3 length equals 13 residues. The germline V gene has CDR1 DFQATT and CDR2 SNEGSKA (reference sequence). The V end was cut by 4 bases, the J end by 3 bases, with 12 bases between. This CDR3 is CSATQDWDYGYTF. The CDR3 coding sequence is TGCAGTGCTACACAGGATTGGGACTATGGCTACACCTTC.

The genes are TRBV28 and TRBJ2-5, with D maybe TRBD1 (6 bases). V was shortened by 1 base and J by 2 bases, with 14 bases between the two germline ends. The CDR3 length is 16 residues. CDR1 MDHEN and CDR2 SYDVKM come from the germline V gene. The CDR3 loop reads CASSLSTGLIQETQYF. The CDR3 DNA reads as TGTGCCAGCAGTTTATCTACAGGGCTAATTCAAGAGACCCAGTACTTC.

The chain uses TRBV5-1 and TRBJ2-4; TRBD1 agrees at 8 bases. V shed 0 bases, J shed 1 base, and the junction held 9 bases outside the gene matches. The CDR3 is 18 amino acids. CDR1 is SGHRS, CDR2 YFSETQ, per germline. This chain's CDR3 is CASSLGSQGAKAKNIQYF. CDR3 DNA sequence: TGCGCCAGCAGCTTGGGGTCCCAGGGGGCGAAGGCCAAAAACATTCAGTACTTC.

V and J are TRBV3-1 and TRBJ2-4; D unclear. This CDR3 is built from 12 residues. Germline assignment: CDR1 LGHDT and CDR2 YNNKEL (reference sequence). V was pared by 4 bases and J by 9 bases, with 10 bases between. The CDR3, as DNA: TGTGCCAGCAGCCCAGCCCAGACCATTCAGTACTTC. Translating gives CASSPAQTIQYF.

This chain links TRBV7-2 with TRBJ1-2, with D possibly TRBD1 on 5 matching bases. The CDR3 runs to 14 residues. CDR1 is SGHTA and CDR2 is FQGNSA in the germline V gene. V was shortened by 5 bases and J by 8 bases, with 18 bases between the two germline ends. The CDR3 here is CASSQGGSPGGYTF. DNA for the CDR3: TGTGCCAGCAGCCAGGGCGGCTCTCCCGGGGGCTACACCTTC. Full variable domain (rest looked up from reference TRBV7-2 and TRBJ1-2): GAGVSQSPSNKVTEKGKDVELRCDPISGHTALYWYRQSLGQGLEFLIYFQGNSAPDKSGLPSDRFSAERTGGSVSTLTIQRTQQEDSAVYLCASSQGGSPGGYTFGSGTRLTVV.

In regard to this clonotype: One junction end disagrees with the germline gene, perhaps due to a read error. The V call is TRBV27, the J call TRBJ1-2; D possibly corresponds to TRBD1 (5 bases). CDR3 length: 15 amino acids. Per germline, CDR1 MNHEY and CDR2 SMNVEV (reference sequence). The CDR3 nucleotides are TGTGCCGGCAGTTTCCGGGCGGGACCTCCCTATGGCTACACCTTC. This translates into CAGSFRAGPPYGYTF.

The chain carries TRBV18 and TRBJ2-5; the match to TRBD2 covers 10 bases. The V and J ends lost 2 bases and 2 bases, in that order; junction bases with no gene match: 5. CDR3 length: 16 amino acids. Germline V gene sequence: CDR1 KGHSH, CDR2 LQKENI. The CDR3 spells CASSPTSGKPQETQYF. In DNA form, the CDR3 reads TGTGCCAGCTCACCAACTAGCGGGAAACCACAAGAGACCCAGTACTTC.

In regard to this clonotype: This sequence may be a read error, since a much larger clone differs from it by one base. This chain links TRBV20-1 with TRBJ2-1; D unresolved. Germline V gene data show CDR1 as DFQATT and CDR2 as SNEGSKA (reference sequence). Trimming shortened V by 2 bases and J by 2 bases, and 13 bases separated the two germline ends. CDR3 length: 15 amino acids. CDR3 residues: CSARRFPLAYNEQFF. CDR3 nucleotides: TGCAGTGCTAGACGTTTCCCCCTCGCCTACAATGAGCAGTTCTTC.

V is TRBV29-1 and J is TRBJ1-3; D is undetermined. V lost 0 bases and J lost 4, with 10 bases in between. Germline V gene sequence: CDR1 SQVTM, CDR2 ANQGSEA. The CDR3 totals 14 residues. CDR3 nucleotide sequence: TGCAGCGTTGAAGACAGGACTTACGGAAACACCATATATTTT. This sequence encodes CSVEDRTYGNTIYF.

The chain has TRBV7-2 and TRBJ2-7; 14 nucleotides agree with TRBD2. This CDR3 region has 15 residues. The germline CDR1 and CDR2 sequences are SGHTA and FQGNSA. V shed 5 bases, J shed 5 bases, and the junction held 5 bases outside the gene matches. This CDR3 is CASSLGLAGGNEQYF. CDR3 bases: TGTGCCAGCAGCCTAGGACTAGCGGGGGGTAACGAGCAGTACTTC.

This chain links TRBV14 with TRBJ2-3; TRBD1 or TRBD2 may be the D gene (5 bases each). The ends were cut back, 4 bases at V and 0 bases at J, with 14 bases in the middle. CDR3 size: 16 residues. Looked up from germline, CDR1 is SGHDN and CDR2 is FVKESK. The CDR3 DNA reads TGTGCCAGCAGCCCTCTGGGACGCCTAAGCACAGATACGCAGTATTTT. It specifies CASSPLGRLSTDTQYF.

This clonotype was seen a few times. The CDR3 DNA sequence: TGTGCCAGCAGTAGATCCGGGATGCATTCAGATACGCAGTATTTT. It translates to CASSRSGMHSDTQYF. This rearrangement joins TRBV25-1 to TRBJ2-3; weak D call: TRBD2 (5 bases). CDR3 length: 15 amino acids. Germline-derived CDR1 and CDR2 are MGHDK and SYGVNS. V was clipped by 5 bases and J by 4 bases, with 16 bases between them.

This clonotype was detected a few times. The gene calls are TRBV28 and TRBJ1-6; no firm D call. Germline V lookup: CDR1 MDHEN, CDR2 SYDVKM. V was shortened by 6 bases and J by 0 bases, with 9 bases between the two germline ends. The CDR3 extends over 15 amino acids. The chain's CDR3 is CASRVWVSYNSPLHF. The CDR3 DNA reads TGTGCCAGCAGAGTGTGGGTCTCCTATAATTCACCCCTCCACTTT.

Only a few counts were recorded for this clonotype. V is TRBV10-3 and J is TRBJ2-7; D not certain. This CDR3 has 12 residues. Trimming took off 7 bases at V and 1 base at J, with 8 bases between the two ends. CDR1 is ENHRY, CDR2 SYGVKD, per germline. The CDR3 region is CAIIDLSYEQYF. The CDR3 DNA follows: TGTGCCATCATTGATCTTTCCTACGAGCAGTACTTC.

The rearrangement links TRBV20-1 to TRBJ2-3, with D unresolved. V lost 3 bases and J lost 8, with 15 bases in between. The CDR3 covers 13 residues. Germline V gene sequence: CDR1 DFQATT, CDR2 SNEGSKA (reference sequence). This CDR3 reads CSASTREKGTQYF. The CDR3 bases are TGCAGTGCTAGTACCCGAGAAAAGGGTACGCAGTATTTT.

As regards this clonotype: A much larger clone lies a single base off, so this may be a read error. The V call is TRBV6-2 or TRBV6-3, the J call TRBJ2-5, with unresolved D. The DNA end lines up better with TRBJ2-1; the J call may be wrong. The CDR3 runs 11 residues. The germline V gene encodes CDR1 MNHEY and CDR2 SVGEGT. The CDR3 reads CASSSLETQFF. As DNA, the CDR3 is TGTGCCAGCAGTTCCTTGGAGACCCAGTTCTTC.

The CDR3 region has the DNA TGTGCCAGCAGCTTAGCTGTGGGGAATCAGCCCCAGCATTTT. Its protein is CASSLAVGNQPQHF. V usage is TRBV7-8 and J usage is TRBJ1-5; the D is unclear. Trimming removed 0 bases from V and 4 bases from J, with 7 bases in between. The V gene's germline CDR1 is SGHVS and CDR2 FQNEAQ. The CDR3 totals 14 residues.

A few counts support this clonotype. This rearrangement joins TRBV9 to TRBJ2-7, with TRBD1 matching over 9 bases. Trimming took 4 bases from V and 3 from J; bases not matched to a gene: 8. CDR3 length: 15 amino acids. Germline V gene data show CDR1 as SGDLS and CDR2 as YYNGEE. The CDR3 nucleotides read TGTGCCAGCAGCCCAGCGACAGGGGGGTACTACGAGCAGTACTTC. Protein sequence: CASSPATGGYYEQYF.